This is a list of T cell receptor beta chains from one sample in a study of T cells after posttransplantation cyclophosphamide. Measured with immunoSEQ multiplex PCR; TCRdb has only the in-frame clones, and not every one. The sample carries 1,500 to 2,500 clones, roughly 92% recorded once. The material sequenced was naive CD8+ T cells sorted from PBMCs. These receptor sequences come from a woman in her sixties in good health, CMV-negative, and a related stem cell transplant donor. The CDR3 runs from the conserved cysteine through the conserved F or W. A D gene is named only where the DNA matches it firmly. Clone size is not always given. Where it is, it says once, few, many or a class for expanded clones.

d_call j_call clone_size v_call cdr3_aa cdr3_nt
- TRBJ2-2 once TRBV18 CASSPPGAPGELFF TGTGCCAGCTCACCACCGGGGGCCCCCGGGGAGCTGTTTTTT
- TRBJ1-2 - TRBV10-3 CAISESGRAYGYTF TGTGCCATCAGTGAGTCGGGCAGGGCCTATGGCTACACCTTC
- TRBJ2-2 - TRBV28 CASSPTRGGELFF TGTGCCAGCAGTCCGACCCGGGGTGGGGAGCTGTTTTTT
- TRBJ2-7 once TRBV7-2 CASSSGLVSYEQYF TGTGCCAGCAGCTCGGGACTCGTCTCCTACGAGCAGTACTTC
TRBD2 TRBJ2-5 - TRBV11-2 CASSLVVVLAGEETQYF TGTGCCAGCAGCTTAGTAGTCGTCCTAGCGGGAGAAGAGACCCAGTACTTC
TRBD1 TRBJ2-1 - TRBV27 CASSYSTGERYNEQFF TGTGCCAGCAGTTACTCTACAGGGGAACGGTACAATGAGCAGTTCTTC
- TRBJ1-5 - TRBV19 CASQVQGLHQPQHF TGTGCCAGTCAGGTCCAAGGCCTCCATCAGCCCCAGCATTTT
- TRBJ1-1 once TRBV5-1 CASSLWAGTTNTEAFF TGCGCCAGCAGCTTGTGGGCCGGGACAACGAACACTGAAGCTTTCTTT
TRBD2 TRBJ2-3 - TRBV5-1 CASSLVAGPDTQYF TGCGCCAGCAGCTTGGTAGCGGGACCCGATACGCAGTATTTT
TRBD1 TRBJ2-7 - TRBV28 CATGTGVSYEQYF TGTGCCACCGGGACAGGAGTCTCCTACGAGCAGTACTTC
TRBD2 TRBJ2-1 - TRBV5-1 CASSYGTSNEQFF TGCGCCAGCAGCTACGGGACTAGCAATGAGCAGTTCTTC
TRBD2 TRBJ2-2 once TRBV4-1 CASSYERGQTGELFF TGCGCCAGCAGCTATGAGCGGGGGCAGACCGGGGAGCTGTTTTTT
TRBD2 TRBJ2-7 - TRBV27 CASSFRGRSSYEQYF TGTGCCAGCAGTTTTCGCGGGAGGAGCTCCTACGAGCAGTACTTC
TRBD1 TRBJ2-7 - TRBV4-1 CASSPSGTEVHEQYF TGCGCCAGCAGCCCTTCGGGGACAGAGGTTCACGAGCAGTACTTC
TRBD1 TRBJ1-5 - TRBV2 CASSDGTALSNQPQHF TGTGCCAGCAGTGATGGGACAGCCCTTAGCAATCAGCCCCAGCATTTT
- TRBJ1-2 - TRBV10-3 CAISETRGNGYTF TGTGCCATCAGTGAGACTCGAGGGAACGGCTACACCTTC
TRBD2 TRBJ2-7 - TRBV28 CASSSPRKRDLPTEQYF TGTGCCAGCAGTTCCCCCCGTAAGCGGGATCTTCCCACCGAGCAGTACTTC
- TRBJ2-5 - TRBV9 CASSAPEGQETQYF TGTGCCAGCAGCGCTCCGGAGGGGCAAGAGACCCAGTACTTC
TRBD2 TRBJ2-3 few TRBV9 CASSASGATDTQYF TGTGCCAGCAGCGCTAGCGGGGCCACAGATACGCAGTATTTT
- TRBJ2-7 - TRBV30 CAWELGNEQYF TGTGCCTGGGAACTAGGAAACGAGCAGTACTTC
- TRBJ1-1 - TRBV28 CASSLSRRGWTEAFF TGTGCCAGCAGCCTATCAAGGAGAGGGTGGACTGAAGCTTTCTTT
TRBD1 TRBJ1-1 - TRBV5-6 CASSFGQGNTEAFF TGTGCCAGCAGCTTCGGACAGGGAAACACTGAAGCTTTCTTT
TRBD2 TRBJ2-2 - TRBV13 CASSPRLAGGVGELFF TGTGCCAGCAGCCCACGACTAGCGGGAGGGGTCGGGGAGCTGTTTTTT
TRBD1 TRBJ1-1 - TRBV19 CASSNTGGTEAFF TGTGCCAGTAGTAACACAGGGGGCACTGAAGCTTTCTTT
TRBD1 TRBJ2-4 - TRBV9 CASSTRDGQGNIQYF TGTGCCAGCAGCACCCGAGACGGACAGGGAAACATTCAGTACTTC
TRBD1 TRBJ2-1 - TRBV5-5 CASSLGDRATYNEQFF TGTGCCAGCAGCTTGGGTGACAGGGCGACCTACAATGAGCAGTTCTTC
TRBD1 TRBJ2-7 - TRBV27 CASSSRPTGIHYEQYF TGTGCCAGCAGTTCCCGCCCGACAGGGATACACTACGAGCAGTACTTC
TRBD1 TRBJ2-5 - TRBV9 CASTEGQGVAETQYF TGTGCCAGCACCGAAGGACAGGGGGTGGCAGAGACCCAGTACTTC
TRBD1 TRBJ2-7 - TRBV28 CASSSGTVDSYEQYF TGTGCCAGCAGTTCCGGGACAGTAGACTCCTACGAGCAGTACTTC
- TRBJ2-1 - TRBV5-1 CASRVAEISYNEQFF TGCGCCAGCAGGGTAGCGGAGATATCCTACAATGAGCAGTTCTTC
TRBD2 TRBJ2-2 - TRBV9 CASSGGGTGELFF TGTGCCAGCAGCGGGGGGGGGACCGGGGAGCTGTTTTTT